The next 22 T cell receptor beta chains were all read from a single sample in a study of T cells in localized non-small cell lung cancer. Repertoires were generated with immunoSEQ multiplex PCR, while TCRdb's copy carries only in-frame clones and drops some. The table lists about 52,000 clones, around nine tenths of them singletons. The sample consisted of PBMCs, taken before any cancer treatment. The origin of the receptors is a female donor with stage II lung adenocarcinoma.

The chain employs TRBV7-2 and TRBJ2-3, with D perhaps TRBD2 (6 bases). Trimming took off 5 bases at V and 1 base at J, with 13 bases between the two ends. The CDR3 is made up of 15 amino acids. CDR1 is SGHTA and CDR2 is FQGNSA in the germline V gene. The DNA of the CDR3 is TGTGCCAGCAGCGACGGGACTGGCCGCACAGATACGCAGTATTTT. Translated, it gives CASSDGTGRTDTQYF.

This chain links TRBV12-5 with TRBJ2-3, with D unclear. V shed 2 bases and J shed 5 bases, with 11 bases lying between them. The CDR3 is made up of 14 amino acids. Germline assignment: CDR1 LGHNT and CDR2 FRNRAP. CDR3 DNA: TGTGCTAGTGGTTTGCCCCGAGCAGAAGATACGCAGTATTTT. This translates into CASGLPRAEDTQYF.

The chain recombines TRBV6-4 with TRBJ2-3; 9 bases agree with TRBD1. J lost 2 bases, V lost 3 bases, and 3 bases had no gene match. The CDR3 runs to 15 residues. CDR1 and CDR2 from the germline V gene are MRHNA and SNTAGT. CDR3 sequence: CASSEGQGYTDTQYF. Here the CDR3 DNA reads TGTGCCAGCAGTGAGGGACAGGGTTACACAGATACGCAGTATTTT.

This clone has only a few counts. The chain has TRBV5-1 and TRBJ2-5, with D tentatively TRBD2 (7 bases). CDR1 and CDR2 from the germline V gene are SGHRS and YFSETQ. V was pared by 4 bases and J by 5 bases, with 15 bases between. The CDR3 consists of 14 residues. The CDR3 reads CASSEPGGLETQYF. The CDR3 nucleotides are TGCGCCAGCAGCGAGCCGGGGGGCCTTGAGACCCAGTACTTC.

The rearrangement links TRBV27 to TRBJ1-6; tentative D call: TRBD1 (6 bases). Germline V gene sequence: CDR1 MNHEY, CDR2 SMNVEV (reference sequence). This CDR3 region has 15 residues. V was cut by 3 bases and J by 6 bases, with 12 bases left in between. CDR3 nucleotides: TGTGCCAGCAGTTTTGAGGGCAGGGGTAATTCACCCCTCCACTTT. Translating gives CASSFEGRGNSPLHF.

The sample holds one count of this clone. The rearrangement joins TRBV5-7 to TRBJ1-2; maybe TRBD1 (5 bases). TRBV5-7 falls under the ORF class, with uncertain function. CDR3 length equals 14 residues. Trimming took off 3 bases at V and 5 bases at J, with 14 bases between the two ends. The CDR3 loop reads CASSSGGFGYGYTF. CDR3 DNA: TGTGCCAGCAGCTCGGGGGGGTTTGGGTATGGCTACACCTTC.

In this sample, this clone turned up once. The CDR3, as DNA: TGTGCCAGCAGCTATGGGGGGACAGGGGGCCGGCTTGAGCAGTTCTTC. Translation gives CASSYGGTGGRLEQFF. J is TRBJ2-1 and V is TRBV5-6, with 12 bases that match TRBD1. Germline assignment: CDR1 SGHDT and CDR2 YYEEEE. Trimming removed 3 bases from V and 9 bases from J; junction bases left unmatched: 10. The CDR3 sequence is 16 residues long.

This chain connects TRBV29-1 to TRBJ1-5; D not certain. V was clipped by 4 bases and J by 7 bases, with 14 bases between them. From germline, CDR1 is SQVTM and CDR2 ANQGSEA. The CDR3 totals 13 residues. This chain's CDR3 is CSVVEGSHQPQHF. In nucleotides, the CDR3 is TGCAGCGTTGTTGAGGGTTCGCACCAGCCCCAGCATTTT.

J is TRBJ2-7 and V is TRBV4-1; weak D call: TRBD1 (5 bases). V was pared by 1 base and J by 2 bases, with 9 bases between. This CDR3 spans 14 amino acids. The V gene's germline CDR1 is MGHRA and CDR2 YSYEKL. CDR3 in amino acids: CASSQVQGTYEQYF. The CDR3 DNA reads TGCGCCAGCAGCCAAGTCCAGGGAACCTACGAGCAGTACTTC.

In nucleotides, the CDR3 is TGTGCCAGCAGTTTTCAGGGATATGAAAAACTGTTTTTT. The encoded protein is CASSFQGYEKLFF. The V and J genes are TRBV27 and TRBJ1-4, with D possibly being TRBD1 (5 bases). Germline V lookup: CDR1 MNHEY, CDR2 SMNVEV (reference sequence). Trimming took off 3 bases at V and 6 bases at J, with 8 bases between the two ends. CDR3 size: 13 residues.

By sample fraction, this clone is medium-sized. The V and J genes are TRBV11-2 and TRBJ2-7; 7 nucleotides match TRBD1. The V gene end was trimmed by 1 base and the J gene end by 2 bases; junction bases not matched to a gene: 2. The CDR3 contains 14 residues. Germline V gene sequence: CDR1 SGHAT, CDR2 FQNNGV. CDR3: CASSLGTGAYEQYF. The CDR3 DNA sequence: TGTGCCAGCAGCTTAGGGACAGGTGCCTACGAGCAGTACTTC.

The J gene is TRBJ2-5, the V gene TRBV5-1; 7 positions match TRBD1. Trimming at V came to 1 base and at J to 3 bases, leaving 0 bases not matched to a gene. From germline, CDR1 is SGHRS and CDR2 YFSETQ. The CDR3 extends over 13 amino acids. Here the CDR3 DNA reads TGCGCCAGCAGCTTGACAGGGGAAGAGACCCAGTACTTC. Protein sequence: CASSLTGEETQYF.

V usage is TRBV19 and J usage is TRBJ1-1, with D unclear. Trimming cost V 4 bases and J 4 bases, with 10 bases left between them. Germline CDR1 and CDR2: LNHDA and SQIVND (reference sequence). The CDR3 consists of 13 residues. The CDR3, as DNA: TGTGCCAGTAGTAGAACAGTATCCACTGAAGCTTTCTTT. Its protein product is CASSRTVSTEAFF.

The chain joins TRBV21-1 to TRBJ1-1. TRBV21-1 is tagged as a pseudogene. The CDR3 has 16 amino acids. CDR3 nucleotides: TGTGCCAGCAGCAAAGCTGGCGGCAGTTTGAACACTGAAGCTTTCTTT. Its translation: CASSKAGGSLNTEAFF.

Only a few counts were recorded for this clone. This CDR3 reads CASSPGILREQYF. CDR3 in DNA: TGTGCCAGCAGCCCGGGGATCCTCCGCGAGCAGTACTTC. This chain connects TRBV5-6 to TRBJ2-7; D might be TRBD2 (5 bases). Germline lookup yields CDR1 SGHDT and CDR2 YYEEEE. V was cut by 4 bases and J by 6 bases, with 14 bases left in between. The CDR3 is 13 residues long.

The chain carries TRBV2 and TRBJ2-3, with D perhaps matching TRBD2 (6 bases). Germline-derived CDR1 and CDR2 are SNHLY and FYNNEI. The ends were cut back, 4 bases at V and 2 bases at J, with 13 bases in the middle. The CDR3 has 15 amino acids. The CDR3, as DNA: TGTGCCAGCAGTGTGATAGCGGAGTTCACAGATACGCAGTATTTT. It is translated as CASSVIAEFTDTQYF.

V gene TRBV7-8 combines with J gene TRBJ2-7; TRBD2 aligns across 8 bases. The germline V gene encodes CDR1 SGHVS and CDR2 FQNEAQ. V was clipped by 1 base and J by 2 bases; unmatched bases: 10. The CDR3 has 17 residues. The CDR3: CASSLVVGSGAPYEQYF. CDR3 bases: TGTGCCAGCAGCTTAGTCGTGGGTAGCGGGGCGCCCTACGAGCAGTACTTC.

The rearrangement uses TRBV19 and TRBJ1-4, with D possibly matching TRBD1 (5 bases). Per germline, CDR1 LNHDA and CDR2 SQIVND (reference sequence). Trimming pared 3 bases from V and 6 bases from J, leaving 8 bases between. CDR3 length equals 13 residues. Written as DNA, the CDR3 is TGTGCCAGTAGTATCAGGGCAGATGAAAAACTGTTTTTT. Translated: CASSIRADEKLFF. Supplemented by reference TRBV19 and TRBJ1-4, the full variable domain reads DGGITQSPKYLFRKEGQNVTLSCEQNLNHDAMYWYRQDPGQGLRLIYYSQIVNDFQKGDIAEGYSVSREKKESFPLTVTSAQKNPTAFYLCASSIRADEKLFFGSGTQLSVL.

Comments on this clone: This CDR3 is also generated by other DNA sequences in the sample. This chain joins TRBV5-1 and TRBJ2-2, with a weak D call TRBD2 (5 bases). Germline V lookup: CDR1 SGHRS, CDR2 YFSETQ. This CDR3 is 16 amino acids long. Trimming left V 0 bases short and J 3 bases short, with 12 bases between. DNA of the CDR3: TGCGCCAGCAGCTTGGGTGTTGAGGGATACACCGGGGAGCTGTTTTTT. Translation: CASSLGVEGYTGELFF.

There are a few counts of this clone. The V gene is TRBV25-1, the J gene TRBJ2-5, with 7 nucleotides matching TRBD1. Per germline, CDR1 MGHDK and CDR2 SYGVNS. Trimming at V came to 7 bases and at J to 2 bases, leaving 7 bases not matched to a gene. This CDR3 has 14 amino acids. CDR3 sequence: CASKGGQIQETQYF. The CDR3 region has the DNA TGTGCCAGCAAAGGGGGACAGATACAAGAGACCCAGTACTTC.

CDR3 sequence reads: CASSLAEEQFF. Here the CDR3 DNA reads TGCGCCAGCAGCTTGGCGGAGGAGCAGTTCTTC. The V call is TRBV5-1, the J call TRBJ2-1; D gene unclear. Germline values: CDR1 SGHRS, CDR2 YFSETQ. Trimming took 0 bases from V and 10 from J, leaving 5 bases between them. This CDR3 has 11 amino acids.

The V call is TRBV11-3, the J call TRBJ1-1; 7 nucleotides line up with TRBD1. The junction had 7 bases not matched to a gene; V was cut back by 4 bases and J by 2 bases. Germline V gives CDR1 SGHNT, CDR2 YENEEA. CDR3 length equals 15 residues. CDR3 coding DNA: TGTGCCAGCAGCTCAGGGGGGACCGCAAACACTGAAGCTTTCTTT. It yields the protein CASSSGGTANTEAFF.